These 27 T cell receptor beta chains came from one sample sequenced in a study of vaccination and CD4 T cells after COVID-19. The Oncomine TCR Beta short-read assay was applied to DNA of cultured CD4+ T cells. From the PCR reads, TCRdb called clonotypes with MiXCR, one entry per CDR3 protein. The table lists around 22,000 distinct CDR3 sequences, approximately 30% of them singletons, with around 12% in the top ten. This sample's treatment: roughly 11-day PBMC culture with coronavirus spike peptide pools or control peptides (ViraFEST assay). No cognate antigen is known for these TCRs. The sequenced material came from cultured CD4+ T cells from blood. These receptors originate from a human donor with COVID-19.

This clonotype was observed a few times. The CDR3 DNA reads as TGTGCCAGCAGCTTAGGTTCTAGGTCGGGGGTCAAAGAGACCCAGTACTTC. This codes for CASSLGSRSGVKETQYF. The rearrangement uses TRBV11-2 and TRBJ2-5; D might be TRBD2 (6 bases). Germline CDR1 and CDR2: SGHAT and FQNNGV. Between the trimmed V and J ends, which lost 1 base and 3 bases, there was a span of 18 bases. The CDR3 has 17 amino acids.

This sequence joins TRBV6-2 or TRBV6-3 and TRBJ2-5, with a possible D match to TRBD1 (6 bases). In germline, CDR1 is MNHEY, CDR2 SVGEGT. Trimming stripped 3 bases from V and 4 bases from J, with 15 bases between. CDR3 size: 15 residues. The CDR3 protein is CASSYVSPGVETQYF. In nucleotides, the CDR3 is TGTGCCAGCAGTTATGTTTCTCCAGGGGTAGAGACCCAGTACTTC.

The V and J genes are TRBV12-3 or TRBV12-4 and TRBJ2-3, with D possibly matching TRBD2 (6 bases). Between the trimmed V and J ends, which lost 7 bases and 1 base, there was a span of 12 bases. The length of the CDR3 is 14 residues. The DNA for the CDR3 is TGTGCCAGCAATTCTTTAGCGGGCACAGATACGCAGTATTTT. This codes for CASNSLAGTDTQYF.

In this sample, this clonotype turned up a few times. V and J are TRBV28 and TRBJ1-2; 10 bases fit TRBD1. The CDR3 has 16 residues. The V gene's germline CDR1 is MDHEN and CDR2 SYDVKM. J gave up 4 bases and V 5 bases, and 10 bases lay outside the gene matches. CDR3 loop: CASSQQTGGRIYGYTF. The CDR3 DNA sequence: TGTGCCAGCAGTCAGCAGACAGGGGGCCGGATCTATGGCTACACCTTC.

The J gene is TRBJ2-5, the V gene TRBV5-4; D is possibly TRBD2 (5 bases). The germline gives CDR1 SGHNT, CDR2 YYREEE (reference sequence). Trimming stripped 3 bases from V and 4 bases from J, with 10 bases between. This CDR3 region has 13 residues. This chain's CDR3 is CASSSPDLETQYF. Written as DNA, the CDR3 is TGTGCCAGCAGCTCCCCGGACTTAGAGACCCAGTACTTC.

The chain joins TRBV5-8 to TRBJ1-6; no reliable D call. The germline gives CDR1 SGHTS, CDR2 YDEGEE. Trimming took 9 bases from V and 3 from J, leaving 16 bases between them. The CDR3 is 15 amino acids. CDR3 nucleotide sequence: TGTGCCACCCCGTCCGCCGGCCTCTATAATTCACCCCTCCACTTT. The encoded protein is CATPSAGLYNSPLHF.

The chain joins TRBV25-1 to TRBJ2-2, with 13 bases lining up with TRBD2. V gave up 4 bases and J gave up 5 bases; unmatched junction bases: 7. The germline CDR1 and CDR2 sequences are MGHDK and SYGVNS. The CDR3 covers 17 residues. The CDR3 sequence is CASSALGLAGLTGELFF. The CDR3 DNA sequence: TGTGCCAGCAGTGCCCTGGGACTAGCGGGGTTAACCGGGGAGCTGTTTTTT.

The J gene is TRBJ2-5, the V gene TRBV20-1; D possibly corresponds to TRBD1 (5 bases). V lost 3 bases to trimming and J lost 2 bases, with 10 bases between them. The length of the CDR3 is 13 residues. CDR1 is DFQATT, CDR2 SNEGSKA, per germline (reference sequence). The CDR3 coding sequence is TGCAGTGCTAGTGACAGACGGCAAGAGACCCAGTACTTC. It specifies CSASDRRQETQYF.

The chain couples TRBV9 to TRBJ2-3, with 12 bases aligning to TRBD2. The germline V gene has CDR1 SGDLS and CDR2 YYNGEE. The CDR3 runs 15 residues. Trimming at V came to 4 bases and at J to 7 bases, leaving 7 bases not matched to a gene. The CDR3 DNA follows: TGTGCCAGCAGCCCTAGCGGGGGGGGCACTTATACGCAGTATTTT. It encodes CASSPSGGGTYTQYF.

The sample holds a few counts of this clonotype. The chain has TRBV20-1 and TRBJ1-6; 7 bases map to TRBD1. Looked up from germline, CDR1 is DFQATT and CDR2 is SNEGSKA (reference sequence). V lost 3 bases and J lost 8; bases outside the gene matches: 7. This CDR3 comprises 14 residues. Written as DNA, the CDR3 is TGCAGTGCTAGTCAGGGGGTTCTGGATTCACCCCTCCACTTT. It codes for CSASQGVLDSPLHF.

The sample holds a few counts of this clonotype. The rearrangement links TRBV6-2 or TRBV6-3 to TRBJ2-5; TRBD2 aligns across 12 bases. V lost 10 bases and J lost 4; bases outside the gene matches: 7. The CDR3 extends over 14 amino acids. CDR1 and CDR2 from the germline V gene are MNHEY and SVGEGT. CDR3 DNA sequence: TGTGCCACCCGACTAGCGGGGGTACGAGAGACCCAGTACTTC. It specifies CATRLAGVRETQYF.

V and J are TRBV7-6 and TRBJ2-7, with 8 bases fitting TRBD1. Germline V lookup: CDR1 SGHVS, CDR2 FNYEAQ. The CDR3 contains 13 residues. V was clipped by 4 bases and J by 2 bases; unmatched bases: 1. CDR3: CASSWGQAYEQYF. CDR3 in DNA: TGTGCCAGCAGCTGGGGACAGGCCTACGAGCAGTACTTC. The entire variable domain, with the rest obtained from reference TRBV7-6 and TRBJ2-7, is as follows: GAGVSQSPRYKVTKRGQDVALRCDPISGHVSLYWYRQALGQGPEFLTYFNYEAQQDKSGLPNDRFSAERPEGSISTLTIQRTEQRDSAMYRCASSWGQAYEQYFGPGTRLTVT.

V and J are TRBV20-1 and TRBJ1-5, with TRBD1 matching over 8 bases. This CDR3 comprises 13 residues. Germline trimming cut 6 bases from V and 5 bases from J; bases unmatched to any gene: 6. Germline-derived CDR1 and CDR2 are DFQATT and SNEGSKA (reference sequence). CDR3 DNA: TGCAGTGCACAGGACAGGGTGGATCAGCCCCAGCATTTT. Protein product: CSAQDRVDQPQHF.

Only one count was recorded for this clonotype. The J gene is TRBJ2-2, the V gene TRBV20-1; the D is unclear. Looked up from germline, CDR1 is DFQATT and CDR2 is SNEGSKA (reference sequence). V was trimmed by 3 bases and J by 3 bases, leaving 11 bases between them. CDR3 length equals 14 residues. The CDR3 DNA is TGCAGTGCTAGGGCAGACACTTACACCGGGGAGCTGTTTTTT. As protein: CSARADTYTGELFF.

This clonotype occurred a few times. The gene calls are TRBV12-3 or TRBV12-4 and TRBJ2-7; TRBD2 matches 12 bases. Germline trimming cut 7 bases from V and 5 bases from J; bases unmatched to any gene: 9. The length of the CDR3 is 15 residues. The CDR3 here is CASTALAGGPHEQYF. The CDR3 DNA reads TGTGCCAGCACCGCGCTAGCGGGGGGGCCCCACGAGCAGTACTTC.

The chain carries TRBV12-5 and TRBJ1-1; perhaps TRBD1 as D (6 bases). The CDR3 has 19 amino acids. The germline V gene has CDR1 LGHNT and CDR2 FRNRAP. V lost 0 bases and J 3 bases, leaving 23 bases between the germline ends. CDR3 sequence reads: CASGLVQVIGGGGHTEAFF. CDR3 nucleotides: TGTGCTAGTGGTTTGGTACAGGTAATCGGCGGCGGGGGCCACACTGAAGCTTTCTTT.

V and J are TRBV2 and TRBJ2-7; the D gene is possibly TRBD2 (7 bases). The CDR3 consists of 15 residues. From germline, CDR1 is SNHLY and CDR2 FYNNEI. With 2 bases removed from V and 1 base from J, the gap between germline ends came to 12 bases. This CDR3 is CASSETRGGSYEQYF. CDR3 sequence (DNA): TGTGCCAGCAGTGAAACGAGGGGGGGTTCCTACGAGCAGTACTTC. The whole variable domain, remainder taken from reference TRBV2 and TRBJ2-7, is EPEVTQTPSHQVTQMGQEVILRCVPISNHLYFYWYRQILGQKVEFLVSFYNNEISEKSEIFDDQFSVERPDGSNFTLKIRSTKLEDSAMYFCASSETRGGSYEQYFGPGTRLTVT.

The chain carries TRBV20-1 and TRBJ2-3, with 11 nucleotides matching TRBD2. Germline trimming cut 2 bases from V and 6 bases from J; bases unmatched to any gene: 7. Per germline, CDR1 DFQATT and CDR2 SNEGSKA (reference sequence). CDR3 length: 15 amino acids. The DNA for the CDR3 is TGCAGTGCTAGACTCCCTAGCGGGGGGATCGATACGCAGTATTTT. Translating gives CSARLPSGGIDTQYF.

Of note for this clonotype: A much more abundant neighbour one base away suggests this may be a read error. The DNA for the CDR3 is TGTGCCTGGAGTGTTCTTGCGGGGGGTGCCCGAGAGACCCAGTACTTC. Amino acids: CAWSVLAGGARETQYF. The chain recombines TRBV30 with TRBJ2-5; 8 bases line up with TRBD2. Germline V CDR1 and CDR2: GTSNPN, SVGIG (reference sequence). V shed 0 bases and J 4 bases; nucleotides not matched to a gene: 10. The CDR3 has 16 amino acids.

The chain employs TRBV6-2 or TRBV6-3 and TRBJ2-7; TRBD1 or TRBD2 may be the D gene (5 bases each). The CDR3 covers 15 residues. CDR1 MNHEY and CDR2 SVGEGT come from the germline V gene. V lost 6 bases to trimming and J lost 7 bases, with 22 bases between them. This CDR3 reads CASRPTGTAHREQYF. The CDR3 nucleotides read TGTGCCAGCAGGCCCACGGGGACGGCGCATCGGGAGCAGTACTTC.

This clonotype was seen a handful of times. V usage is TRBV15 and J usage is TRBJ2-1; D may be TRBD2 (5 bases). The V and J ends lost 0 bases and 10 bases respectively, with 16 bases between them. In germline, CDR1 is LNHNV, CDR2 YYDKDF (reference sequence). The CDR3 is 15 amino acids. The CDR3 coding sequence is TGTGCCACCAGCAGAGATGAGGCCCAATCGGGGGAGCAGTTCTTC. Translating it yields CATSRDEAQSGEQFF.

This clonotype is medium-sized within its sample. V gene TRBV30 combines with J gene TRBJ1-5, with D possibly matching TRBD1 (6 bases). V was shortened by 1 base and J by 3 bases, with 10 bases between the two germline ends. Germline loops: CDR1 GTSNPN, CDR2 SVGIG (reference sequence). CDR3 size: 14 residues. CDR3 amino acids: CAWSGGHSNQPQHF. As DNA, the CDR3 is TGTGCCTGGAGTGGGGGACACTCCAATCAGCCCCAGCATTTT. The whole variable domain, filled in from reference TRBV30 and TRBJ1-5, reads SQTIHQWPATLVQPVGSPLSLECTVEGTSNPNLYWYRQAAGRGLQLLFYSVGIGQISSEVPQNLSASRPQDRQFILSSKKLLLSDSGFYLCAWSGGHSNQPQHFGDGTRLSIL.

This chain uses TRBV5-1 with TRBJ2-5; 10 bases are shared with TRBD2. Per germline, CDR1 SGHRS and CDR2 YFSETQ. The CDR3 extends over 17 amino acids. Germline trimming cut 6 bases from V and 5 bases from J; bases unmatched to any gene: 16. CDR3 protein: CASKSGTSVYTGETQYF. CDR3 DNA sequence: TGCGCCAGCAAATCCGGGACTAGCGTCTACACGGGGGAGACCCAGTACTTC.

There are a few counts of this clonotype. The rearrangement joins TRBV28 to TRBJ1-4; no clear D gene. The germline gives CDR1 MDHEN, CDR2 SYDVKM. V lost 2 bases, J lost 5 bases, and 15 bases lay in between. The CDR3 length is 16 residues. CDR3 nucleotides: TGTGCCAGCAGTTTAATAGGAGCACGACTCAATGAAAAACTGTTTTTT. Amino acid sequence: CASSLIGARLNEKLFF. The full variable domain, with the rest looked up from reference TRBV28 and TRBJ1-4, is DVKVTQSSRYLVKRTGEKVFLECVQDMDHENMFWYRQDPGLGLRLIYFSYDVKMKEKGDIPEGYSVSREKKERFSLILESASTNQTSMYLCASSLIGARLNEKLFFGSGTQLSVL.

The table lists this clonotype with a few counts. The chain combines TRBV12-3 or TRBV12-4 with TRBJ1-1; unclear D gene. With 6 bases removed from V and 5 bases from J, the gap between germline ends came to 19 bases. The CDR3 spans 15 residues. CDR3 protein: CASRTPGPPTTEAFF. CDR3 nucleotide sequence: TGTGCCAGCAGGACCCCCGGGCCCCCAACGACTGAAGCTTTCTTT.

This clonotype was seen more than once but under ten times. CDR3 nucleotide sequence: TGTGCCAGCAGCTTAGAGGGGCCGGTCGCCAATCAGCCCCAGCATTTT. Amino acids: CASSLEGPVANQPQHF. This sequence joins TRBV7-2 and TRBJ1-5; possible D gene TRBD1, 5 bases. CDR1 and CDR2 from the germline V gene are SGHTA and FQGNSA. CDR3 length: 16 residues. Trimming took off 1 base at V and 3 bases at J, with 13 bases between the two ends.

The genes are TRBV6-5 and TRBJ1-4, with D hard to call. Germline CDR1 and CDR2: MNHEY and SVGAGI. The CDR3 has 15 residues. Trimming pared 2 bases from V and 0 bases from J, leaving 7 bases between. The CDR3: CASSYAQSTNEKLFF. The CDR3 DNA follows: TGTGCCAGCAGTTACGCACAGTCAACTAATGAAAAACTGTTTTTT.